This T cell receptor beta chain appears in the sequencing data of a study of tumor-infiltrating lymphocytes in primary liver carcinoma. Study results and caveats: Compared with blood, tumor repertoires held significantly more in their top 250 clones.

To note about this clonotype: The antigen is unknown. The CDR3 end shows no conserved phenylalanine or tryptophan, and so a read error is likely.

For each extraction, RNA and DNA were obtained together from roughly 20-30 mg of unsorted bulk tissue. HBV chronically infected the treatment-naive patients. There are 15 residues in the CDR3. The germline gives CDR1 MGHRA, CDR2 YSYEKL. Trimming took off 3 bases at V and 5 bases at J, with 14 bases between the two ends. Making TCR beta cDNA involved approximately 0.5 ug total RNA and a constant-region primer. The TCR beta library was amplified through three nested multiplex PCR rounds in a modified ARM-PCR procedure. Forward primers for TRBV1-TRBV30 and a C-beta reverse primer served the first two PCR rounds, at 10 cycles each. TCRdb used MiXCR to reprocess the multiplex PCR reads, holding one entry per CDR3 protein. The repertoire has 90,000 to 150,000 distinct CDR3 sequences, about two thirds of them found once; the top ten carry over 8%.

This sequence originates from a woman aged 60-70 years with primary liver carcinoma and hepatitis B virus infection. The chain has TRBV4-1 and TRBJ1-5, with D maybe TRBD1 (5 bases). The specimen was tumor-adjacent normal liver tissue. CDR3 DNA: TGCGCCAGCAGCCAGGTGGTCAGGGCGGATCAGCCCCAGCATTAT. It is translated as CASSQVVRADQPQHY.